The 7 T cell receptor beta chains below all came from one sample that was sequenced in a study of shared clonotypes between healthy human individuals. Produced via immunoSEQ multiplex PCR; TCRdb's table is partial and in-frame only. Of about 980,000 clones listed, 70% to 85% are singletons. Sequencing was done on a sample of memory CD4+ T cells sorted from blood. Subset specified: CD45RA-negative fraction. Receptor source: a man between 18 and 29 years old in good health.

The chain employs TRBV7-2 and TRBJ2-5; D is unclear. Trimming left V 5 bases short and J 7 bases short, with 17 bases between. Germline-derived CDR1 and CDR2 are SGHTA and FQGNSA. This CDR3 spans 14 amino acids. CDR3 residues: CASSPTDGAVTQYF. For the CDR3, the DNA is TGTGCCAGCAGCCCTACTGATGGTGCGGTGACCCAGTACTTC. Full variable domain (remainder filled in from reference TRBV7-2 and TRBJ2-5): GAGVSQSPSNKVTEKGKDVELRCDPISGHTALYWYRQSLGQGLEFLIYFQGNSAPDKSGLPSDRFSAERTGGSVSTLTIQRTQQEDSAVYLCASSPTDGAVTQYFGPGTRLLVL.

V usage is TRBV29-1 and J usage is TRBJ1-6, with D perhaps TRBD1 (6 bases). Trimming stripped 5 bases from V and 5 bases from J, with 16 bases between. Germline lookup yields CDR1 SQVTM and CDR2 ANQGSEA. The CDR3 extends over 15 amino acids. The CDR3 spells CSVREQGLDNSPLHF. CDR3 DNA: TGCAGCGTTCGGGAACAGGGACTAGATAATTCACCCCTCCACTTT.

A word on this clone: A much larger clone is a single base away; this may be a read error. The same CDR3 can be traced to other DNA sequences in this sample. The chain carries TRBV29-1 and TRBJ2-3; D possibly corresponds to TRBD2 (6 bases). CDR3 length: 15 residues. Germline V gene lookup returns CDR1 SQVTM and CDR2 ANQGSEA. With 2 bases removed from V and 10 bases from J, the gap between germline ends came to 22 bases. CDR3 residues: CSVERGSGGPEAQYF. The CDR3 nucleotides read TGCAGCGTTGAAAGGGGTAGCGGAGGGCCTGAGGCGCAGTATTTT.

This rearrangement joins TRBV14 to TRBJ2-2; no firm D call. In germline, CDR1 is SGHDN, CDR2 FVKESK. The CDR3 totals 14 residues. Trimming took off 6 bases at V and 6 bases at J, with 14 bases between the two ends. The CDR3 bases are TGTGCCAGCAGTGAGCTAGTTCCGGCCGGGGAGCTGTTTTTT. Its protein is CASSELVPAGELFF.

Only a few counts were recorded for this clone. The chain is built from TRBV30 and TRBJ2-3, with D perhaps matching TRBD1 or TRBD2 (5 bases each). V was shortened by 6 bases and J by 4 bases, with 17 bases between the two germline ends. This CDR3 has 14 residues. CDR1 is GTSNPN and CDR2 is SVGIG in the germline V gene (reference sequence). The CDR3 reads CACGDESFADTQYF. CDR3 in DNA: TGTGCCTGCGGGGACGAAAGTTTCGCAGATACGCAGTATTTT. The full variable domain, rest sourced from reference TRBV30 and TRBJ2-3, is SQTIHQWPATLVQPVGSPLSLECTVEGTSNPNLYWYRQAAGRGLQLLFYSVGIGQISSEVPQNLSASRPQDRQFILSSKKLLLSDSGFYLCACGDESFADTQYFGPGTRLTVL.

The chain uses TRBV28 and TRBJ1-2; D is uncertain. Germline-derived CDR1 and CDR2 are MDHEN and SYDVKM. V lost 5 bases and J lost 5, with 12 bases in between. The CDR3 spans 13 residues. CDR3 in amino acids: CASSPKSLYGYTF. As DNA, the CDR3 is TGTGCCAGCAGTCCTAAGTCACTATATGGCTACACCTTC.

The chain links TRBV15 to TRBJ1-4; D not resolved. Between the trimmed V and J ends, which lost 1 base and 8 bases, there was a span of 8 bases. The germline V gene has CDR1 LNHNV and CDR2 YYDKDF (reference sequence). The CDR3 has 13 residues. CDR3 loop: CATSRGAGEKLFF. The CDR3 DNA follows: TGTGCCACCAGCAGAGGGGCCGGGGAAAAACTGTTTTTT.